This TCR beta chain was profiled in a study of blood T cell repertoires in COVID-19. Study in general: PBMCs, B-cell-depleted T cells, or T cells provided the cDNA or gDNA that made up the material.

CDR1 MNHEY and CDR2 SVGAGI come from the germline V gene. The CDR3 sequence is 14 residues long. The V and J ends lost 6 bases and 8 bases, in that order; junction bases with no gene match: 7. Profiling relied on immunoSEQ multiplex PCR, and the TCRdb table lists in-frame clones only, not all of them. Of roughly 180,000 clones listed, over 75% were seen once; the top ten hold about 1.2%. The chain couples TRBV6-5 to TRBJ2-1; 10 bases map to TRBD2. Material for sequencing was peripheral blood. The sequence was obtained from a man aged 55 to 70 who had recovered from COVID-19. Here the CDR3 reads CASRKVAGGHEQFF. The CDR3 DNA reads as TGTGCCAGCAGGAAGGTAGCGGGGGGCCATGAGCAGTTCTTC.